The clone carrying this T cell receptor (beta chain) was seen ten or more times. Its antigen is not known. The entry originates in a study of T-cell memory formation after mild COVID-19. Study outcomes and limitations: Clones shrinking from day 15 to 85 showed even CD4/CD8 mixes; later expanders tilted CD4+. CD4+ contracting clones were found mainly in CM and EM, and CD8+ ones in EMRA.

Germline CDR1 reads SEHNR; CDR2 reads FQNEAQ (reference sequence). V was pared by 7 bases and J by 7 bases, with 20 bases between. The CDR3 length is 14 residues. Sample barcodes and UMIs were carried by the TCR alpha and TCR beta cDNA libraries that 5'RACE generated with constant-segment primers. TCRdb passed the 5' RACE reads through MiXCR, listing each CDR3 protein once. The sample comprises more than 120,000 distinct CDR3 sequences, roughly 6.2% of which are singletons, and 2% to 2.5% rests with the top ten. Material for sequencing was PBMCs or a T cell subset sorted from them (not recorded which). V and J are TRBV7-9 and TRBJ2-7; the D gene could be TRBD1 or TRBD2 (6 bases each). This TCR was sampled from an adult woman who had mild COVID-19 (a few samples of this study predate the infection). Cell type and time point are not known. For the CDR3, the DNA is TGTGCCAGCACCCCGGGGGCGCAGGGTGGTGAGCAGTACTTC. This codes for CASTPGAQGGEQYF.